The T cell receptor (beta chain) under discussion was sequenced for a study of blood T cells in healthy people across ages. This clonotype showed up just a few times. Trimming shortened V by 1 base and J by 3 bases, and 9 bases separated the two germline ends. CDR3 length: 14 amino acids. CDR1 is MNHEY and CDR2 is SVGEGT in the germline V gene. Primers used in a second PCR of about 7 to 12 cycles were a sample-barcoded 5' primer and a J-beta primer mix. TCRdb recomputed calls from the 5' RACE reads with MiXCR, one row per CDR3 protein. The sample holds about 720,000 distinct CDR3 sequences, 22% seen once.

The chain employs TRBV6-2 or TRBV6-3 and TRBJ1-1, with D unclear. Sequencing was carried out using blood. This TCR was recovered from a man in his sixties or seventies in good health. CDR3 amino acids: CASSYFGRDTEAFF. The CDR3 DNA reads as TGTGCCAGCAGTTACTTCGGGAGGGACACTGAAGCTTTCTTT.